The 16 T cell receptor beta chains below were found in one sample sequenced in a study of T cell responses to AZD1222 COVID-19 vaccine. The method was immunoSEQ multiplex PCR; TCRdb's version includes in-frame clones alone and lacks a portion of them. The sample has more than 150,000 clones, more than 80% seen once. The sequenced sample was peripheral blood, obtained on day 0 of AZD1222 vaccination. Receptor source: an adult in good health.

The rearrangement links TRBV23-1 to TRBJ2-7, with TRBD1 identical over 8 bases. TRBV23-1 is an open reading frame, and its role is uncertain. The CDR3 is 13 residues long. The CDR3 protein is CATDLDRAREQYF. The CDR3, as DNA: TGCGCGACCGACTTGGACAGGGCCCGCGAGCAGTACTTC.

This chain uses TRBV3-1 (or the pseudogene TRBV3-2) with TRBJ2-1; TRBD2 matches at 7 bases. The J segment lost 0 bases and the V segment lost 1 base, leaving 21 bases of the junction unmatched. The CDR3 covers 22 residues. Germline V gene data show CDR1 as LGHDT and CDR2 as YNNKEL (reference sequence). The CDR3 DNA reads as TGTGCCAGCAGCCAAGTGGCGGTGGGGACGGGAGTTTCGGGGGGCTCCTACAATGAGCAGTTCTTC. This gives the protein CASSQVAVGTGVSGGSYNEQFF.

This clone was recorded once. The V call is TRBV19, the J call TRBJ1-2, with D possibly matching TRBD1 (6 bases). Germline V gives CDR1 LNHDA, CDR2 SQIVND (reference sequence). CDR3 length: 17 amino acids. The V end was cut by 2 bases, the J end by 8 bases, with 24 bases between. CDR3 DNA sequence: TGTGCCAGTAGTATACAACAGGAACGGGGGGCCAGGAGCGGCTACACCTTC. This encodes CASSIQQERGARSGYTF.

The genes are TRBV6-5 and TRBJ1-1; D might be TRBD1 (6 bases). Germline CDR1 is MNHEY and CDR2 is SVGAGI. The CDR3 loop spans 13 amino acids. The V end lost 9 bases, the J end lost 1 base, and 12 bases lay between the germline ends. The CDR3 loop reads CASNRVENTEAFF. DNA for the CDR3: TGTGCCAGTAACAGGGTTGAGAACACTGAAGCTTTCTTT.

The chain recombines TRBV5-6 with TRBJ1-2; the D is unclear. The length of the CDR3 is 13 residues. Trimming shortened V by 7 bases and J by 7 bases, and 17 bases separated the two germline ends. Germline values: CDR1 SGHDT, CDR2 YYEEEE. CDR3 sequence reads: CASLGRGASGYTF. The DNA of the CDR3 is TGTGCCAGCCTGGGCCGGGGTGCGTCTGGCTACACCTTC.

This clone was recorded a few times. This chain connects TRBV5-1 to TRBJ1-4, with a weak D call TRBD1 (5 bases). Looked up from germline, CDR1 is SGHRS and CDR2 is YFSETQ. CDR3 size: 15 residues. Trimming pared 4 bases from V and 4 bases from J, leaving 14 bases between. The CDR3 DNA reads TGCGCCAGCAGCCCCGGGGGTGGAGATAATGAAAAACTGTTTTTT. Its translation is CASSPGGGDNEKLFF. The complete variable domain, with remaining parts taken from reference TRBV5-1 and TRBJ1-4, reads KAGVTQTPRYLIKTRGQQVTLSCSPISGHRSVSWYQQTPGQGLQFLFEYFSETQRNKGNFPGRFSGRQFSNSRSEMNVSTLELGDSALYLCASSPGGGDNEKLFFGSGTQLSVL.

The chain employs TRBV2 and TRBJ1-5; 9 positions match TRBD1. V dropped 7 bases and J dropped 3; count of bases not matched to a gene: 4. There are 14 residues in the CDR3. In germline, CDR1 is SNHLY, CDR2 FYNNEI. The CDR3 loop reads CASTRTGVNQPQHF. In DNA, the CDR3 is TGTGCCAGCACCCGGACAGGGGTCAATCAGCCCCAGCATTTT.

J is TRBJ1-1 and V is TRBV3-1 (or the pseudogene TRBV3-2), with a weak D call TRBD1 (6 bases). CDR3 size: 14 residues. Germline V gene data show CDR1 as LGHDT and CDR2 as YNNKEL (reference sequence). Trimming cost V 2 bases and J 0 bases, with 7 bases left between them. The CDR3 coding sequence is TGTGCCAGCAGCCAATCAGGGGTGAACACTGAAGCTTTCTTT. The encoded protein is CASSQSGVNTEAFF.

The rearrangement uses TRBV10-2 and TRBJ2-7; tentatively, D is TRBD2 (6 bases). Deletions cut 4 bases from V and 4 bases from J, with 14 bases between. In germline, CDR1 is WSHSY, CDR2 SAAADI. This CDR3 is 14 amino acids long. The CDR3 region has the DNA TGCGCCAGCAGTGTGAAAATAGCGGAGTACGAGCAGTACTTC. Protein sequence: CASSVKIAEYEQYF.

The genes are TRBV28 and TRBJ2-2; TRBD1 aligns across 7 bases. The germline V gene has CDR1 MDHEN and CDR2 SYDVKM. The CDR3 totals 13 residues. V was pared by 6 bases and J by 17 bases, with 15 bases of the junction left unmatched. CDR3 residues: CASRPPGQSRPFF. The CDR3 region has the DNA TGTGCCAGCAGACCTCCGGGACAGTCGAGGCCTTTTTTT.

The chain combines TRBV19 with TRBJ2-2, with 9 bases identical to TRBD1. Looked up from germline, CDR1 is LNHDA and CDR2 is SQIVND (reference sequence). This CDR3 comprises 16 residues. The J segment lost 4 bases and the V segment lost 8 bases, leaving 11 bases of the junction unmatched. The CDR3 loop is CASRIQGQGITGELFF. CDR3 bases: TGTGCCAGTCGAATCCAAGGACAGGGGATCACCGGGGAGCTGTTTTTT.

The V and J genes are TRBV6-1 and TRBJ2-2; no reliable D call. Trimming took 0 bases from V and 1 from J, leaving 6 bases between them. Germline-derived CDR1 and CDR2 are MNHNS and SASEGT. The CDR3 totals 15 residues. The CDR3 coding sequence is TGTGCCAGCAGTGAAGCAGGGCAGAACACCGGGGAGCTGTTTTTT. Amino acids: CASSEAGQNTGELFF.

The J gene is TRBJ2-5, the V gene TRBV7-2, with D hard to call. This CDR3 is built from 11 residues. Trimming removed 5 bases at V and 4 bases at J, with 5 bases between. The germline V gene encodes CDR1 SGHTA and CDR2 FQGNSA. Written as DNA, the CDR3 is TGTGCCAGCAGCGCCGGAGAGACCCAGTACTTC. Translated: CASSAGETQYF.

This rearrangement joins TRBV6-2 or TRBV6-3 to TRBJ1-4; 8 bases map to TRBD1. Germline-derived CDR1 and CDR2 are MNHEY and SVGEGT. This CDR3 contains 17 residues. After removal of 4 bases from V and 0 bases from J, the junction contained 7 bases not matched to a gene. The CDR3 loop reads CASSFPGQATTNEKLFF. The CDR3 DNA reads TGTGCCAGCAGTTTTCCGGGACAGGCTACAACTAATGAAAAACTGTTTTTT.

CDR3: CASSPLAGGFHTGELFF. CDR3 coding DNA: TGTGCCAGCAGCCCCCTGGCGGGAGGTTTTCACACCGGGGAGCTGTTTTTT. The rearrangement joins TRBV28 to TRBJ2-2; TRBD2 matches at 8 bases. The CDR3 sequence is 17 residues long. CDR1 and CDR2 from the germline V gene are MDHEN and SYDVKM. V dropped 6 bases and J dropped 3; count of bases not matched to a gene: 12.

This chain links TRBV4-1 with TRBJ1-3, with TRBD1 as a possible D gene (6 bases). Germline V gives CDR1 MGHRA, CDR2 YSYEKL. Trimming cost V 1 base and J 0 bases, with 13 bases left between them. The CDR3 runs 17 residues. As DNA, the CDR3 is TGCGCCAGCAGCCAAGGGGCCCAGACAGGCTCTGGAAACACCATATATTTT. Translation gives CASSQGAQTGSGNTIYF.